This T cell receptor beta chain was sequenced during a study of T cell clones after liver transplantation. Across the study: Samples came from ITN030ST, which attempted immunosuppression withdrawal within 2 years of liver transplantation. Tolerance: complete withdrawal held at least one year, liver enzymes staying within twice normal.

Measured with immunoSEQ multiplex PCR; TCRdb has only the in-frame clones, and not every one. Of 12,000 to 15,000 clones in the sample, approximately 86% were seen once. V shed 4 bases and J 7 bases; nucleotides not matched to a gene: 6. This CDR3 spans 14 amino acids. The germline CDR1 and CDR2 sequences are SEHNR and FQNEAQ (reference sequence). CD3+CD4+ and CD3+CD8+ cells were FACS-sorted from thawed unstimulated PBMCs. The sample here was CD8+ T cells from blood, taken around 50 months after liver transplant. The rearrangement joins TRBV7-9 to TRBJ1-2; 10 nucleotides match TRBD1. The source of this sequence is a human patient who received a liver transplant. The graft donor may have contributed some T cells. DNA of the CDR3: TGTGCCAGCAGCTCCGGGACAGGGGAAAGTGGCTACACCTTC. Amino acids: CASSSGTGESGYTF.